This T cell receptor beta chain was profiled in a study of low-dose radiotherapy and immunotherapy resistance in tumors. This clonotype occurred many times. The time point is: before trial treatment. Germline V gene sequence: CDR1 SGHNT, CDR2 YENEEA. The CDR3 contains 13 residues. Between the trimmed V and J ends, which lost 5 bases and 5 bases, there was a span of 11 bases. TRAV- and TRBV-specific primers, spanning alpha and beta chains, primed first-strand cDNA. The PCR that amplified TCRs ran for about 20 cycles, relying on a constant-region primer and a V-primer adapter. TCRdb itself ran the reads through MiXCR, one entry per CDR3 protein. The sample holds tens of thousands of distinct CDR3 sequences; 15% to 20% are singletons and the top ten take approximately 2.8%.

The material sequenced was PBMCs, taken before treatment. The sequence was obtained from a male donor with prostate cancer. This sequence joins TRBV11-3 and TRBJ2-3; tentatively, D is TRBD2 (5 bases). The chain's CDR3 is CASSRQRVDTQYF. CDR3 in DNA: TGTGCCAGCAGCCGTCAGAGGGTAGATACGCAGTATTTT. Full variable domain (remainder filled in from reference TRBV11-3 and TRBJ2-3): EAGVVQSPRYKIIEKKQPVAFWCNPISGHNTLYWYLQNLGQGPELLIRYENEEAVDDSQLPKDRFSAERLKGVDSTLKIQPAELGDSAVYLCASSRQRVDTQYFGPGTRLTVL.